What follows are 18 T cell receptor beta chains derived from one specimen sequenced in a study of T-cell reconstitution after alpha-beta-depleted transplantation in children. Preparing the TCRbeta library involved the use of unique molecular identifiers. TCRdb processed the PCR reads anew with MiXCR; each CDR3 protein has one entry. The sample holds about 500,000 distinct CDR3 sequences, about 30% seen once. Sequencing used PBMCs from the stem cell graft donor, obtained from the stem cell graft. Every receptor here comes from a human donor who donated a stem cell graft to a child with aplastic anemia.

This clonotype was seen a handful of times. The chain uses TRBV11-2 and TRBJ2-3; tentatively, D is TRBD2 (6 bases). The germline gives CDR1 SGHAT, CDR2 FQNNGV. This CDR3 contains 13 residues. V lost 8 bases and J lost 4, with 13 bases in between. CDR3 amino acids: CASRLVGADTQYF. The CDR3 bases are TGTGCCAGCCGACTAGTTGGCGCAGATACGCAGTATTTT.

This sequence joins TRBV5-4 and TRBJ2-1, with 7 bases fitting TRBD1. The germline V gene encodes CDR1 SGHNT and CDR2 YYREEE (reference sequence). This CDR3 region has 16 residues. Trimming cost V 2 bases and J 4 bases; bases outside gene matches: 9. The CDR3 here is CASSFSLGQEYNEQFF. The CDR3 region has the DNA TGTGCCAGCAGCTTCAGCCTTGGACAGGAGTACAATGAGCAGTTCTTC.

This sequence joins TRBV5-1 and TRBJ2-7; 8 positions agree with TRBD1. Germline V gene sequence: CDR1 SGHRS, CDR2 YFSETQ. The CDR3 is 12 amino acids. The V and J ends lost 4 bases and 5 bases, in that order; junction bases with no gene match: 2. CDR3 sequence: CASSPQGDEQYV. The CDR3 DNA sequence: TGCGCCAGCAGCCCACAGGGGGACGAGCAGTACGTC.

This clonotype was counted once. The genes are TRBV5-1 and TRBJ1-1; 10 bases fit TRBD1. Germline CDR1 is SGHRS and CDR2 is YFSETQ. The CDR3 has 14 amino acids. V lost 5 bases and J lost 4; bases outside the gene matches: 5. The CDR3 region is CASRTGGAGTEAFF. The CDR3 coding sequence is TGCGCCAGCAGGACAGGGGGCGCGGGCACTGAAGCTTTCTTT.

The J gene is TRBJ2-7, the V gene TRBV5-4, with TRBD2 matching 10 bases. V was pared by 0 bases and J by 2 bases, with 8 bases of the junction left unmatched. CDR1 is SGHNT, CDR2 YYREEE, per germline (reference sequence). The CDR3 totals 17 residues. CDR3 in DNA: TGTGCCAGCAGCTTGGGGGGACTAGCGCCTTTTACCTACGAGCAGTACTTC. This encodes CASSLGGLAPFTYEQYF.

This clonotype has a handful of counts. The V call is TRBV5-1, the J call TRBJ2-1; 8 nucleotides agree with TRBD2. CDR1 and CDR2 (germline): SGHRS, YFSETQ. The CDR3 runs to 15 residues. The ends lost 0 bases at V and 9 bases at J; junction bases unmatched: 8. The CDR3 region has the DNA TGCGCCAGCAGCTTGGGGTTAGCGGGATTTGTTGAGCAGTTCTTC. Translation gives CASSLGLAGFVEQFF.

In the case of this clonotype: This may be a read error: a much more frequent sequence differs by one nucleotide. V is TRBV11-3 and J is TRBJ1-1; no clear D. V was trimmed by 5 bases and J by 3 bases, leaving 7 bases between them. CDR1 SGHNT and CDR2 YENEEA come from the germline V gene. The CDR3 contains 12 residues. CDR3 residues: CASSQRDTEAFF. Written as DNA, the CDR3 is TGTGCCAGCAGCCAACGGGACACTGAAGCTTTCTTT. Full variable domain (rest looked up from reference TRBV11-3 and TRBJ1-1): EAGVVQSPRYKIIEKKQPVAFWCNPISGHNTLYWYLQNLGQGPELLIRYENEEAVDDSQLPKDRFSAERLKGVDSTLKIQPAELGDSAVYLCASSQRDTEAFFGQGTRLTVV.

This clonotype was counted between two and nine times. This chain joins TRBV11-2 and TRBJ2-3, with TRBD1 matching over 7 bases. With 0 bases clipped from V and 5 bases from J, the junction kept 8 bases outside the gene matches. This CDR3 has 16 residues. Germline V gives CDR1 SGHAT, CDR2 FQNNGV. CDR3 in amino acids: CASSLDYRGAGDTQYF. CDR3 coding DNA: TGTGCCAGCAGCTTAGATTACAGGGGAGCAGGAGATACGCAGTATTTT.

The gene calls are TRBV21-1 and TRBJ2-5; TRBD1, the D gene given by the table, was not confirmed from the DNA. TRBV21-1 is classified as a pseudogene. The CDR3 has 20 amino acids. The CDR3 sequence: CASSNVARDRGRRSKETQYF. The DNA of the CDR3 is TGTGCCAGCAGCAACGTAGCTCGGGACAGGGGGCGAAGGAGTAAAGAGACCCAGTACTTC.

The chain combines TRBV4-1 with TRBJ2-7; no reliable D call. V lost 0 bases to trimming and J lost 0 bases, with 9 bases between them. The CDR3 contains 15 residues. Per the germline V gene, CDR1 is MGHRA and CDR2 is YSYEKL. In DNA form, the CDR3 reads TGCGCCAGCAGCCAAGAACCGGTCCACTCCTACGAGCAGTACGTC. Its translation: CASSQEPVHSYEQYV.

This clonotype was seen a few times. The CDR3 sequence: CARSYAIDRTTTYNEQFF. The CDR3 DNA reads as TGTGCCAGAAGCTACGCCATAGACAGGACTACAACCTACAATGAGCAGTTCTTC. This rearrangement joins TRBV5-3 to TRBJ2-1; D may be TRBD1 or TRBD2 (6 bases each). TRBV5-3 is noted as an ORF with a role that remains uncertain. Deletions cut 3 bases from V and 2 bases from J, with 21 bases between. The CDR3 covers 18 residues.

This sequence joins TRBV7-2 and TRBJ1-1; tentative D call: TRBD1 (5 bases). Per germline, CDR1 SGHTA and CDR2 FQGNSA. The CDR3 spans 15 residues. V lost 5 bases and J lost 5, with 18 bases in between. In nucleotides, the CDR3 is TGTGCCAGCAGCCCCGCCCTGGGGGGAGCGACTGAAGCTTTCTTT. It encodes CASSPALGGATEAFF.

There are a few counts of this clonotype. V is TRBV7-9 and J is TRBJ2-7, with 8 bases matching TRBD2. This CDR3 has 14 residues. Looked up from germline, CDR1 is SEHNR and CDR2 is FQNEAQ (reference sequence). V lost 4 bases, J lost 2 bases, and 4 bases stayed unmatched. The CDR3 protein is CASSSTSGPYEQYF. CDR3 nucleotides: TGTGCCAGCAGCTCAACTAGCGGCCCCTACGAGCAGTACTTC.

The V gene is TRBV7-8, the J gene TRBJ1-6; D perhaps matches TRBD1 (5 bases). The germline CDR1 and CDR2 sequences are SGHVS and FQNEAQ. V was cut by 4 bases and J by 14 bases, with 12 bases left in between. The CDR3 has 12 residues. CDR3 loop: CASSSQGVTLHF. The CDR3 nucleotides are TGTGCCAGCAGCTCCCAGGGTGTCACCCTCCACTTT.

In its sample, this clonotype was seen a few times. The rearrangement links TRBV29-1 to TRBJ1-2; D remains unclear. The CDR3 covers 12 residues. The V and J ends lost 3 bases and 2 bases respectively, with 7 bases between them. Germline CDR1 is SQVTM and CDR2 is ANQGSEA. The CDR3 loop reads CSVDARNYGYTF. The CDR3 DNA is TGCAGCGTTGACGCTCGCAACTATGGCTACACCTTC.

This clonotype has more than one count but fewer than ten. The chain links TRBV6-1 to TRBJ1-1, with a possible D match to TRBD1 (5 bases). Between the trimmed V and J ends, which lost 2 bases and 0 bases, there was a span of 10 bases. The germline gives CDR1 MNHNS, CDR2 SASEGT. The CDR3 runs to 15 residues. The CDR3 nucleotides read TGTGCCAGCAGTGAAAAAGGGGCTGTGAACACTGAAGCTTTCTTT. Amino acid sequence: CASSEKGAVNTEAFF.

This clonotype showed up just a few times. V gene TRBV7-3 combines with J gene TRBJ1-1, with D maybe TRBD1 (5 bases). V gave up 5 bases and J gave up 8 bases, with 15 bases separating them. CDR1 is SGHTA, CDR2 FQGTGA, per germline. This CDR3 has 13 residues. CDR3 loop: CASSPGLVGEAFF. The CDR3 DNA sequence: TGTGCCAGCAGCCCGGGGCTAGTTGGAGAAGCTTTCTTT.

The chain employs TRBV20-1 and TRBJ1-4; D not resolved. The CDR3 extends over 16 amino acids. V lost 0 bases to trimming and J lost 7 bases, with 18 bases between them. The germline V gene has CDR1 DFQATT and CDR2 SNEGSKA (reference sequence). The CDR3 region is CSARDWVTGFGEKLFF. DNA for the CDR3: TGCAGTGCTAGAGACTGGGTCACCGGGTTTGGTGAAAAACTGTTTTTT.